This T cell receptor beta chain was retrieved from a study of beta chain features in type 1 diabetes. Trimming took 0 bases from V and 11 from J, leaving 16 bases between them. Germline V CDR1 and CDR2: GTSNPN, SVGIG (reference sequence). CDR3 size: 13 residues. Expressed TCRB transcripts were sequenced after all isolated RNA was converted to cDNA. Naive, central memory and regulatory T cell samples came to a mean of approximately 4 million reads. Some clones are missing from TCRdb's copy, which holds only in-frame ones; the method was immunoSEQ multiplex PCR. Of hundreds of thousands of clones in the sample, about 12% were seen once. Study-wide points: cDNA-based reads could over-represent cells with high TCR expression. Among all four CD4+ subsets, Type 1 diabetes patients had TCRB CDR3s that were moderately but significantly shorter.

This clone occurred a few times. The antigen is unknown. CD4+ naive, central memory, regulatory and stem cell-like memory cells were sorted via CD45RO/CCR7/CD25/CD127/CD95/CD27. Sequences were obtained from naive CD4+ T cells from blood. The genes are TRBV30 and TRBJ1-1, with D possibly matching TRBD1 (5 bases). The clonotype originates from a man aged 18 to 29 in good health. The CDR3 region is CAWSVQGVKFAFF. In DNA, the CDR3 is TGTGCCTGGAGTGTACAAGGGGTGAAATTTGCTTTCTTT.